The clone carrying this TCR beta chain was counted only a few times. No antigen is known for it. Sequence at one end of the junction differs from germline and may be a read error. These data come from a study of Graves' ophthalmopathy and Graves' hyperthyroidism. Transcripts of RNA were the source for amplifying TCR beta CDR3 regions. HTBI primers served in a first-round RT-PCR, which a second-round multiplex PCR followed. TCRdb reprocessed the multiplex PCR reads via MiXCR and lists one record per CDR3 protein. The sample records about 550,000 distinct CDR3 sequences, roughly 40% being singletons. Symptoms, serum thyroxine and TRAb, thyroid ultrasound, and orbital computed tomography formed the diagnostic basis. CDR1 is SNHLY and CDR2 is FYNNEI in the germline V gene. The CDR3 totals 15 residues. Study results and caveats: Sensitivity reached roughly 70% and specificity about 73% when the model predicted ophthalmopathy progression.

The sequence was collected from an adult man with Graves' hyperthyroidism. What was sequenced was peripheral blood or thyroid tissue (not recorded which). The chain has TRBV2 and TRBJ1-4; D remains unclear. CDR3 DNA: TGTGCCAGCAGCGATCAAACTTCCGTTAATGGAAAACTGTTTTTT. Protein product: CASSDQTSVNGKLFF.